This T cell receptor beta chain was retrieved from a study of T cell repertoires in cytomegalovirus infection. General study points: Cumulative public TCR beta family frequency identified CMV carriers with the relevant HLA. Across the ex vivo response, the dominant clonotypes were HLA-C-restricted CMV-specific TCR beta clonotypes.

The CDR3 spans 14 residues. The germline V gene has CDR1 MNHNS and CDR2 SASEGT. Deletions cut 7 bases from V and 1 base from J, with 13 bases between. TCRdb ran MiXCR on the reads and lists one entry per CDR3 protein. The sample has 900,000 to 950,000 distinct CDR3 sequences, around 30% seen once. For this clonotype: Its antigen is as yet unknown.

This specimen was cultured CD8+ T cells from PBMCs, taken from culture after CMV antigen stimulation. The origin of this receptor is a human donor in good health (CMV status not recorded). Some clones in this sample may be carry-over from other donors' samples. The gene calls are TRBV6-1 and TRBJ2-5; TRBD2 might be the D (5 bases). CDR3 protein: CASNPRTLQETQYF. CDR3 nucleotide sequence: TGTGCCAGCAATCCGAGGACTCTCCAAGAGACCCAGTACTTC.